The TCR beta chain under discussion was sequenced for a study of blood T cell repertoires in COVID-19. Looking at the study overall: COVID-19 samples from acute and convalescent phases originated in the United States, Italy and Spain. PBMCs, B-cell-depleted T cells, or T cells provided the cDNA or gDNA that made up the material.

Each participant's cohort was designated according to participant-reported clinical history. The germline gives CDR1 DFQATT, CDR2 SNEGSKA (reference sequence). The CDR3 has 15 residues. Losses at the gene ends were 3 bases for V and 5 bases for J; bases not matched to a gene: 12. Libraries were prepared by immunoSEQ multiplex PCR; TCRdb keeps only in-frame clonotypes and omits some of them. The sample has 250,000 or so clones, more than 75% seen once. V usage is TRBV20-1 and J usage is TRBJ2-7; TRBD1 agrees at 8 bases. This clonotype was sampled from a woman in her fifties or sixties who had been exposed to COVID-19. Sequencing was performed on PBMCs or T cells enriched from blood (not recorded which). The chain's CDR3 is CSASRGTGRVHEQYF. In DNA form, the CDR3 reads TGCAGTGCTAGTCGGGGGACAGGTCGCGTCCACGAGCAGTACTTC.